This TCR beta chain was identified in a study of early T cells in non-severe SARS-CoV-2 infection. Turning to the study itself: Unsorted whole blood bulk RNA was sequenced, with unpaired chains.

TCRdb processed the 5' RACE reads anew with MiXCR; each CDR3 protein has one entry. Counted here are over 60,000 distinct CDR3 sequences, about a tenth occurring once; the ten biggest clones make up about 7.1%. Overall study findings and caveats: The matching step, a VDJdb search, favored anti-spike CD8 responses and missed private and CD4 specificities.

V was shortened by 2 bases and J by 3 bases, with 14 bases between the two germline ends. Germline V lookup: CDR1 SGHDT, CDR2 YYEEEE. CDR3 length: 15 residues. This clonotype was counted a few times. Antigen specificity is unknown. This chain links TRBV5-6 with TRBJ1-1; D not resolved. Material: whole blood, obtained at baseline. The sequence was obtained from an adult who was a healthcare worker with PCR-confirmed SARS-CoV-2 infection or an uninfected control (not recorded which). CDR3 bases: TGTGCCAGCAGCTTTCCCGGGCCGACGGACACTGAAGCTTTCTTT. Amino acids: CASSFPGPTDTEAFF.